This TCR beta chain comes out of a study of PD-L1 blockade in urothelial cancer. As for the study in general: Per blood sample, T cells had a median of roughly 150,000.

V dropped 2 bases and J dropped 5; count of bases not matched to a gene: 11. Per the germline V gene, CDR1 is SGDLS and CDR2 is YYNGEE. The length of the CDR3 is 16 residues. Using immunoSEQ multiplex PCR, the repertoire was profiled, and TCRdb retains in-frame clones only, with some absent. The sample gives some 110,000 clones, 91% of which show up once; under 5% is in the top ten. Documented time point: peripheral blood 6 weeks after treatment start. The chain is built from TRBV9 and TRBJ2-5; 8 positions match TRBD1. Material: PBMCs, obtained around atezolizumab (anti-PD-L1) treatment. The receptor was isolated from a man aged 60-69 years with urothelial cancer. CDR3 DNA: TGTGCCAGCAGCGTGTCAGATTTGACAGGGGCGGAGACCCAGTACTTC. The encoded protein is CASSVSDLTGAETQYF.